This T cell receptor beta chain was observed in a study of cytomegalovirus exposure and HLA in healthy donors. Comments on this clone: The antigen is unknown.

The PCR made use of 60 Vbeta and 13 Jbeta primers. Sequencing was performed with immunoSEQ multiplex PCR; in TCRdb, only in-frame clones are kept and a portion is missing. The data show approximately 110,000 clones, roughly 83% seen once. Whole-study findings and limits: As confirmed in vitro, three CMV-associated chains were specific for CMV antigens. Later analysis associated a missense DCLRE1C variant with TCR beta V- and J-gene trimming. Earlier analysis found most TCR beta V segments productive about 87% or about 30% of the time.

Germline V gene sequence: CDR1 MNHEY, CDR2 SVGAGI. The CDR3 length is 13 residues. With 8 bases removed from V and 6 bases from J, the gap between germline ends came to 15 bases. This sequence originates from a woman younger than 30 in good health and CMV-seropositive. The sequenced sample consisted of PBMCs. The chain combines TRBV6-5 with TRBJ2-3, with D perhaps matching TRBD2 (6 bases). This chain's CDR3 is CASQRDSVDTQYF. The CDR3 coding sequence is TGTGCCAGCCAAAGGGACTCGGTGGATACGCAGTATTTT.